This note documents a single T cell receptor beta chain sequence. Its recognized antigen is unknown. Base qualities are not provided; no much larger clone lies one nucleotide away. These data belong to a study of T cells in Graves' hyperthyroidism and ophthalmopathy (dated by TCRdb to the late 2010s). As for the study more broadly: Peripheral blood was sampled at the time of initial diagnosis, prior to any treatment. To identify TCR V-J signatures that set the groups apart, the researchers used a discovery cohort of 100 or so patients, made up of 43 with Graves' ophthalmopathy and some 58 with stable Graves' hyperthyroidism. An independent validation cohort of fewer than 20 hyperthyroidism patients and approximately 15 patients who later progressed to ophthalmopathy tested prospective prediction of ophthalmopathy. The approximately 100 discovery patients were divided at random into training and test sets in a 7:3 ratio. In addition, the study compared T-cell repertoires in thyroid tissue and in blood from five to seven Graves' hyperthyroidism patients. After sampling, hyperthyroidism patients received methimazole starting at 30 mg daily, and ophthalmopathy patients received high-dose intravenous methylprednisolone. According to the paper, TCR Vbeta CDR3 sequencing was carried out on 120 to 150 peripheral blood samples, which came from 40 to 45 ophthalmopathy, around 74 hyperthyroidism and approximately 17 progressor patients. Broader findings and caveats from the paper: In cross-validation, a model built on a 13 V-J signature told ophthalmopathy apart from stable hyperthyroidism with 85% to 90% sensitivity and around 84% specificity, and in testing the same model reached 80%/75%. Sample size was not statistically predetermined, and investigators were not blinded to group allocation. In validation, the model predicted progression to ophthalmopathy a median of roughly 6.5 months before onset, with approximately 71% sensitivity and around 76% specificity. Most expanded thyroid clonotypes (frequency above 0.001) were also detected in blood, a finding suggesting that blood repertoires may reflect thyroid immune responses.

Graves' hyperthyroidism was defined as stable when no progression to ophthalmopathy occurred over 18 months of follow-up. Hyperthyroidism patients were newly diagnosed, with disease duration under 2 months, and aged 18 to 65 years. Exclusion was applied to patients with uncontrolled infections, other autoimmune diseases, pregnancy or lactation. Diagnoses relied on clinical symptoms, serum thyroxine and TRAb, thyroid ultrasound and orbital computed tomography. PBMCs were isolated from about 10 ml of fresh peripheral blood by Ficoll-Paque density gradient centrifugation. Total RNA was extracted with Trizol reagent, and quality was checked on an Agilent 2100 Bioanalyzer. TCR beta CDR3 regions were amplified from RNA transcripts. For the first round of RT-PCR on the TCR CDR3, the HTBI primer set was used together with the Qiagen OneStep RT-PCR kit. The libraries were constructed in a second round of multiplex PCR and then size-selected and purified. Sequencing of the libraries was done on an Illumina HiSeq2000 using paired-end 100 bp reads. In the source study's methods: SOAPnuke was used to process the raw data, with reads discarded if the reads contained adapters or uncalled bases, had a mean Phred below 15, or lacked an exact constant-primer or identifier match. High-quality paired reads were merged with COPE v1.2.5, and unique nucleotide sequences were defined as clonotypes. Clonotypes were aligned to IMGT TRBV, TRBD and TRBJ reference segments using MiTCR v1.1. The analysis was restricted to V-J combinations with a frequency above 0.0001, which together covered about 99% of the repertoires. The TCS score was defined as the ratio of F50 (clonal expansion) to E x V (chaos), calculated using BLOSUM62-based TCRdist between CDR3 peptides within each V-J. Welch's t-statistics and random forest reduced 500 to 550 V-J features to under 15, which were used in a naive Bayes classifier (R e1071). Starting from the raw public reads, TCRdb applied fastp trimming at Q25, assembled clones with MiXCR and retained in-frame beta chains. Every entry covers one CDR3 protein and lists the most common genes and DNA from its rows. TCRdb, not the original authors, processed these V and J calls. This sample lists approximately 400,000 distinct CDR3 sequences; about 18% were detected once. The leading ten clones occupy roughly 3.5% of the sample.

Trimming takes 0 bases from V and 7 bases from J, and the germline ends sit 21 bases apart. Inclusive of the bounding cysteine and phenylalanine, the CDR3 is 18 residues long. This entry keeps only the CDR3 DNA: 54 bases, framed from base 1. According to the germline V gene, CDR1 reads MNHEY and CDR2 reads SVGEGT. The sequence came from a young woman with Graves' hyperthyroidism. Sequenced input: blood. The chain joins TRBV6-2 or TRBV6-3 to TRBJ2-2; TRBD1 could be the D gene, as 5 bases match. The bases are TGTGCCAGCAGTTACTCGATTTCAGGGCGTGAAGCAGTCGGGGAGCTGTTTTTT. Its protein is CASSYSISGREAVGELFF.